Shown below are 4 T cell receptor beta chains from a single sample sequenced in a study of identical twins (dated by TCRdb to the mid-2010s). The receptor library was made with 5' RACE. Sequencing relied on an Illumina HiSeq 2000. TCRdb redid the processing of the public reads, applying fastp at Q25 and MiXCR, and retained in-frame beta chains. One record per CDR3 amino acid sequence lists the most common genes and DNA. This sample is represented by 420,000 or so distinct CDR3 sequences; approximately 17% of them were singletons. The ten biggest clones cover roughly 12% of the sample. Sequences were obtained from naive T cells sorted from blood. Taken with the paper, the label for cell subset or site translates to: cells isolated with a human naive T-cell isolation kit. The receptors were sampled from a man aged 50 to 60 in good health.

This clonotype was seen ten or more times. This sequence joins TRBV6-1 and TRBJ2-7; D might be TRBD1 (5 bases). The CDR3 covers 13 residues. V lost 6 bases, J lost 0 bases, and 9 bases lay in between. Germline V lookup: CDR1 MNHNS, CDR2 SASEGT. This chain's CDR3 is CASSPDSSYEQYF. CDR3 in DNA: TGTGCCAGCAGCCCCGACAGCTCCTACGAGCAGTACTTC.

The CDR3 DNA is TGTGCCAGCAACCCCGAGTTAGTAGCGGGTGCATACGAGCAGTACTTC. It codes for CASNPELVAGAYEQYF. This chain links TRBV28 with TRBJ2-7, with 7 nucleotides matching TRBD2. The CDR3 runs to 16 residues. From germline, CDR1 is MDHEN and CDR2 SYDVKM. V shed 7 bases, J shed 4 bases, and the junction held 16 bases outside the gene matches. Together with reference TRBV28 and TRBJ2-7, the CDR3 gives the full variable domain: DVKVTQSSRYLVKRTGEKVFLECVQDMDHENMFWYRQDPGLGLRLIYFSYDVKMKEKGDIPEGYSVSREKKERFSLILESASTNQTSMYLCASNPELVAGAYEQYFGPGTRLTVT.

This clonotype was observed at least ten times. The rearrangement uses TRBV5-1 and TRBJ2-2, with TRBD1 identical over 10 bases. J lost 8 bases, V lost 5 bases, and 12 bases had no gene match. Germline CDR1 is SGHRS and CDR2 is YFSETQ. The CDR3 has 16 residues. CDR3 sequence: CASRSPGQGTVGELFF. In DNA form, the CDR3 reads TGCGCCAGCAGATCCCCGGGACAGGGGACCGTAGGGGAGCTGTTTTTT.

The chain joins TRBV28 to TRBJ2-7, with TRBD2 matching over 16 bases. Germline values: CDR1 MDHEN, CDR2 SYDVKM. Trimming removed 5 bases from V and 0 bases from J; junction bases left unmatched: 7. The CDR3 consists of 18 residues. CDR3 sequence: CASSGTSGRAPISYEQYF. The DNA of the CDR3 is TGTGCCAGCAGTGGGACTAGCGGGAGGGCCCCGATCTCCTACGAGCAGTACTTC. Supplemented by reference TRBV28 and TRBJ2-7, the full variable domain reads DVKVTQSSRYLVKRTGEKVFLECVQDMDHENMFWYRQDPGLGLRLIYFSYDVKMKEKGDIPEGYSVSREKKERFSLILESASTNQTSMYLCASSGTSGRAPISYEQYFGPGTRLTVT.